Reported below is one TCR beta chain. The sample comes from a study of blood T cell repertoires in COVID-19. J was trimmed by 0 bases and V by 3 bases; bases with no gene match: 4. The CDR3 runs to 16 residues. Germline values: CDR1 SEHNR, CDR2 FQNEAQ (reference sequence). Some clones are missing from TCRdb's copy, which holds only in-frame ones; the method was immunoSEQ multiplex PCR. The sample records 270,000 or so clones, under 90% being singletons. This chain joins TRBV7-9 and TRBJ2-7; 11 nucleotides line up with TRBD2. The receptor comes from a woman between 35 and 50 years old who had recovered from COVID-19. Sequencing was done on a sample of peripheral blood. CDR3 residues: CASSLGLADTSYEQYF. The CDR3 coding sequence is TGTGCCAGCAGCTTGGGACTAGCGGACACCTCCTACGAGCAGTACTTC.